This T cell receptor (beta chain) was found in a study of Graves' ophthalmopathy and Graves' hyperthyroidism. Hyperthyroidism counted as stable given no ophthalmopathy within 18 months of follow-up. The PBMCs were taken from approximately 9 ml of fresh peripheral blood. As the template, RNA transcripts were used to amplify TCR beta CDR3 regions. RT-PCR with HTBI primers came first, then second-round multiplex PCR. TCRdb fed the multiplex PCR reads into MiXCR, producing one record per CDR3 protein. In the table there are about 380,000 distinct CDR3 sequences, just over 15% of which are singletons. This clonotype was detected many times. Per the germline V gene, CDR1 is MNHEY and CDR2 is SVGAGI. Between the trimmed V and J ends, which lost 7 bases and 4 bases, there was a span of 13 bases. This CDR3 comprises 13 residues.

The sample was peripheral blood. The sequence derives from a young woman with stable Graves' hyperthyroidism. The genes are TRBV6-5 and TRBJ1-2; the D gene is possibly TRBD1 (5 bases). The CDR3 here is CASTRGPSYGYTF. CDR3 coding DNA: TGTGCCAGCACTAGGGGACCATCCTATGGCTACACCTTC.